These 21 T cell receptor beta chains were all obtained from the same sample, sequenced in a study of blood T cell repertoires in COVID-19 (TCRdb year 2020). The library was generated by the immunoSEQ multiplex PCR assay. Drawn from immuneACCESS, this table holds only the in-frame rearrangements with V and J called that TCRdb kept. Clones are partly lost; checked studies trace under half to an unresolved V gene and leave the rest unexplained. The sample table holds a few hundred thousand clones, of which more than 70% were seen once. Of the sample, 1.3% is held by the ten largest clones. Material for sequencing was PBMCs or T cells enriched from blood (not recorded which). Source of these receptors: a man aged 25-40 years who had recovered from COVID-19.

This clone came up a few times. This chain joins TRBV6-2 or TRBV6-3 and TRBJ1-6, with D hard to call. The CDR3 is 12 residues long. CDR1 and CDR2 (germline): MNHEY, SVGEGT. V shed 4 bases and J shed 9 bases, with 7 bases lying between them. Here the CDR3 DNA reads TGTGCCAGCAGTTTCCCGGGTTCACCCCTCCACTTT. Its protein product is CASSFPGSPLHF.

CDR3 DNA: TGTGCCAGCAGCCCCGGACAGGGGACGAATGAGCAGTTCTTC. Translated: CASSPGQGTNEQFF. This rearrangement joins TRBV7-9 to TRBJ2-1; 9 bases line up with TRBD1. The V and J ends lost 5 bases and 7 bases, in that order; junction bases with no gene match: 6. Germline CDR1 reads SEHNR; CDR2 reads FQNEAQ (reference sequence). CDR3 length equals 14 residues.

The rearrangement joins TRBV7-2 to TRBJ2-7, with a tentative D call TRBD2 (5 bases). V dropped 5 bases and J dropped 1 base, with 15 bases sitting between them. Germline V gene data show CDR1 as SGHTA and CDR2 as FQGNSA. The CDR3 length is 15 residues. The CDR3 DNA reads TGTGCCAGCAGCCCTAATACCGGAGGTTCCTACGAGCAGTACTTC. It is translated as CASSPNTGGSYEQYF.

The rearrangement uses TRBV7-9 and TRBJ1-1, with TRBD1 as a possible D gene (5 bases). With 0 bases removed from V and 7 bases from J, the gap between germline ends came to 15 bases. Germline CDR1 and CDR2: SEHNR and FQNEAQ (reference sequence). This CDR3 has 15 residues. The CDR3 spells CASSLAPEGLDEAFF. The CDR3 DNA reads TGTGCCAGCAGCTTAGCGCCGGAGGGGCTGGATGAAGCTTTCTTT.

The J gene is TRBJ2-7, the V gene TRBV2; D not certain. Germline V gene sequence: CDR1 SNHLY, CDR2 FYNNEI. V was clipped by 7 bases and J by 4 bases, with 17 bases between them. The CDR3 spans 14 residues. CDR3 residues: CASNKVRQAYEQYF. Written as DNA, the CDR3 is TGTGCCAGCAATAAGGTACGGCAGGCTTACGAGCAGTACTTC.

This clone was found once. Compared with germline, one end of the junction differs, possibly owing to a read error. The chain has TRBV11-2 and TRBJ1-2; TRBD1 might be the D (6 bases). Germline V gene lookup returns CDR1 SGHAT and CDR2 FQNNGV. The CDR3 is made up of 14 amino acids. The CDR3: CASTLPSNREGYTF. The CDR3 DNA sequence: TGTGCCAGCACCTTACCGTCTAACAGGGAGGGCTACACCTTC.

The genes are TRBV6-1 and TRBJ1-1; 10 bases line up with TRBD1. Trimming at V came to 3 bases and at J to 5 bases, leaving 3 bases not matched to a gene. This CDR3 spans 14 amino acids. Per the germline V gene, CDR1 is MNHNS and CDR2 is SASEGT. CDR3 sequence (DNA): TGTGCCAGCAGTGAGACAGGGGGCGGGACTGAAGCTTTCTTT. Encoded protein: CASSETGGGTEAFF.

The rearrangement uses TRBV29-1 and TRBJ2-7; 10 bases match TRBD1. Germline trimming cut 7 bases from V and 5 bases from J; bases unmatched to any gene: 8. The CDR3 covers 13 residues. CDR1 SQVTM and CDR2 ANQGSEA come from the germline V gene. CDR3 region: CSADPGTGDEQYF. DNA for the CDR3: TGCAGCGCCGACCCCGGGACAGGGGACGAGCAGTACTTC.

V usage is TRBV15 and J usage is TRBJ1-1; D gene ambiguous. CDR1 LNHNV and CDR2 YYDKDF come from the germline V gene (reference sequence). V gave up 3 bases and J gave up 1 base, with 6 bases separating them. This CDR3 spans 13 amino acids. The CDR3 region has the DNA TGTGCCACCAGCAGCGCTAAGAACACTGAAGCTTTCTTT. Translating it yields CATSSAKNTEAFF.

Comment on this clone: The junction does not match germline at one end; this may be a read error. The chain recombines TRBV7-7 with TRBJ2-3; the match to TRBD1 covers 9 bases. The CDR3 spans 17 residues. The germline gives CDR1 SSHAT, CDR2 FNYEAQ (reference sequence). The CDR3 protein is CASSSGQGIGSADTQYF. CDR3 DNA sequence: TGTGCTAGCAGCTCAGGACAGGGGATAGGTTCTGCTGATACGCAGTATTTT.

This rearrangement joins TRBV3-1 (or the pseudogene TRBV3-2) to TRBJ1-6; D gene unclear. Germline assignment: CDR1 LGHDT and CDR2 YNNKEL (reference sequence). V was clipped by 0 bases and J by 7 bases, with 13 bases between them. This CDR3 is 16 amino acids long. The CDR3 sequence: CASSQDYPGLNSPLHF. For the CDR3, the DNA is TGTGCCAGCAGCCAAGACTATCCAGGCTTAAATTCACCCCTCCACTTT.

This clone occurred a few times. V gene TRBV19 combines with J gene TRBJ1-1, with a possible D match to TRBD1 (6 bases). The CDR3 is made up of 12 amino acids. V was cut by 6 bases and J by 5 bases, with 10 bases left in between. Germline V gene sequence: CDR1 LNHDA, CDR2 SQIVND (reference sequence). Here the CDR3 DNA reads TGTGCCAGTAGCCCCGGGACAACTGAAGCTTTCTTT. Translated: CASSPGTTEAFF.

The chain couples TRBV11-2 to TRBJ1-1; 10 nucleotides line up with TRBD1. The ends lost 3 bases at V and 7 bases at J; junction bases unmatched: 5. This CDR3 is built from 14 residues. The germline CDR1 and CDR2 sequences are SGHAT and FQNNGV. The CDR3 loop reads CASSLTGGLSEAFF. For the CDR3, the DNA is TGTGCCAGCAGCTTGACAGGGGGCTTGAGTGAAGCTTTCTTT.

The chain couples TRBV4-1 to TRBJ1-1; the D gene is possibly TRBD1 (6 bases). CDR1 MGHRA and CDR2 YSYEKL come from the germline V gene. This CDR3 has 16 amino acids. V dropped 0 bases and J dropped 5 bases, with 16 bases sitting between them. CDR3 in amino acids: CASSQDGRGGGTEAFF. The DNA of the CDR3 is TGCGCCAGCAGCCAAGATGGGCGAGGGGGGGGGACTGAAGCTTTCTTT.

The V and J genes are TRBV7-2 and TRBJ2-7; 10 nucleotides align to TRBD2. Germline CDR1 SGHTA, CDR2 FQGNSA. The CDR3 sequence is 13 residues long. Trimming removed 10 bases from V and 2 bases from J; junction bases left unmatched: 5. The CDR3 region has the DNA TGTGCCACTTCCAGCGGGGGGGCCTACGAGCAGTACTTC. Translating gives CATSSGGAYEQYF.

J is TRBJ2-3 and V is TRBV5-6; D is uncertain. The CDR3 sequence is 14 residues long. Germline CDR1 and CDR2: SGHDT and YYEEEE. Between the trimmed V and J ends, which lost 0 bases and 5 bases, there was a span of 10 bases. In DNA form, the CDR3 reads TGTGCCAGCAGCTTGGGGCGGCGAGGAGATACGCAGTATTTT. Protein sequence: CASSLGRRGDTQYF.

The chain links TRBV5-4 to TRBJ2-5; possible D gene TRBD1, 6 bases. CDR1 SGHNT and CDR2 YYREEE come from the germline V gene (reference sequence). The CDR3 sequence is 17 residues long. Trimming removed 4 bases at V and 5 bases at J, with 24 bases between. DNA for the CDR3: TGTGCCAGCAGCGTCGATTCCGGCAGGGGCTCTCGGGAGACCCAGTACTTC. It codes for CASSVDSGRGSRETQYF. Supplemented by reference TRBV5-4 and TRBJ2-5, the full variable domain reads ETGVTQSPTHLIKTRGQQVTLRCSSQSGHNTVSWYQQALGQGPQFIFQYYREEENGRGNFPPRFSGLQFPNYSSELNVNALELDDSALYLCASSVDSGRGSRETQYFGPGTRLLVL.

The V gene is TRBV5-1, the J gene TRBJ1-1; D is undetermined. The length of the CDR3 is 15 residues. V was trimmed by 0 bases and J by 5 bases, leaving 14 bases between them. Germline CDR1 and CDR2: SGHRS and YFSETQ. CDR3: CASSLVGEAFTEAFF. The CDR3 region has the DNA TGCGCCAGCAGCTTGGTTGGAGAGGCATTTACTGAAGCTTTCTTT.

This sequence joins TRBV14 and TRBJ2-3, with TRBD1 as a possible D gene (5 bases). V was clipped by 0 bases and J by 3 bases, with 13 bases between them. The CDR3 spans 16 residues. Per germline, CDR1 SGHDN and CDR2 FVKESK. In DNA form, the CDR3 reads TGTGCCAGCAGCCAAGAATGGGGCAGGGCGACAGATACGCAGTATTTT. Translation: CASSQEWGRATDTQYF. Full variable domain (outside the CDR3, taken from reference TRBV14 and TRBJ2-3): EAGVTQFPSHSVIEKGQTVTLRCDPISGHDNLYWYRRVMGKEIKFLLHFVKESKQDESGMPNNRFLAERTGGTYSTLKVQPAELEDSGVYFCASSQEWGRATDTQYFGPGTRLTVL.

This chain connects TRBV5-5 to TRBJ2-7; 10 nucleotides line up with TRBD1. Germline values: CDR1 SGHKS, CDR2 YYEKEE (reference sequence). The CDR3 sequence is 15 residues long. V shed 3 bases, J shed 5 bases, and the junction held 8 bases outside the gene matches. In nucleotides, the CDR3 is TGTGCCAGCAGCTCAACCGGGACAGGGGTCCACGAGCAGTACTTC. It specifies CASSSTGTGVHEQYF.

The chain is built from TRBV19 and TRBJ1-1; a weak D match, TRBD1 (5 bases). This CDR3 comprises 13 residues. Trimming took off 11 bases at V and 6 bases at J, with 19 bases between the two ends. In germline, CDR1 is LNHDA, CDR2 SQIVND (reference sequence). The CDR3 protein is CAATPPGLAEAFF. The CDR3 DNA follows: TGTGCCGCAACCCCCCCAGGGCTGGCTGAAGCTTTCTTT.